This paragraph covers one T cell receptor (beta chain) sequence. This sample was included in a study of preoperative IRX-2 immunotherapy in early breast cancer. Treatment denoted: preoperative locoregional IRX-2 cytokine immunotherapy. Preoperative locoregional IRX-2 cytokine immunotherapy was tested in the phase Ib source study. This table comes from immunoSEQ multiplex PCR, and its TCRdb copy is limited to in-frame clones, with some not included. The profile shows fewer than 40,000 clones, nearly 95% of them singletons. The CDR3 extends over 15 amino acids. The germline gives CDR1 SGHDT, CDR2 YYEEEE. V dropped 4 bases and J dropped 3 bases, with 13 bases sitting between them.

The TCR sequence derives from a human donor with breast cancer. Sampling was done from a patient treated with IRX-2 immunotherapy. V is TRBV5-6 and J is TRBJ2-2, with a possible D match to TRBD2 (6 bases). The CDR3, as DNA: TGTGCCAGCAGCGCCCGCGGGGAGTACACCGGGGAGCTGTTTTTT. Residues: CASSARGEYTGELFF.